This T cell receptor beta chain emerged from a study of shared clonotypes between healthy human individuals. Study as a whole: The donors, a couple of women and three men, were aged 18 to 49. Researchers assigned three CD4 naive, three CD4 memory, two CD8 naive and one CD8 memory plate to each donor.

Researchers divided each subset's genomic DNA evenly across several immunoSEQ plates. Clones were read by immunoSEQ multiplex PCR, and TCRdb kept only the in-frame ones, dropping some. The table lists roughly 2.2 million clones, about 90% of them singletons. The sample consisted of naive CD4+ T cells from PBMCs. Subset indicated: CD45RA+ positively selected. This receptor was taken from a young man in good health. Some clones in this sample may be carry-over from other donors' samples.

The CDR3 nucleotides read TGTGCCAGCCAGGGACAGGTGGTGGGGGCCAACGTCCTGACTTTC. Its translation is CASQGQVVGANVLTF. This chain joins TRBV6-1 and TRBJ2-6; 8 positions agree with TRBD1. J gave up 4 bases and V 8 bases, and 7 bases lay outside the gene matches. CDR3 length: 15 residues. Germline lookup yields CDR1 MNHNS and CDR2 SASEGT.